The T cell receptor (beta chain) under discussion was sequenced for a study of blood T cell repertoires in COVID-19. Sequenced by immunoSEQ multiplex PCR; TCRdb stores in-frame clones only, minus some. The sample records about 370,000 clones, roughly nine tenths being singletons. Between the trimmed V and J ends, which lost 5 bases and 3 bases, there was a span of 17 bases. Germline CDR1 reads PRHDT; CDR2 reads FYEKMQ (reference sequence). The CDR3 runs 15 residues. This clonotype originated in a man aged 18 to 30 who had recovered from COVID-19. The V call is TRBV13, the J call TRBJ2-7, with D possibly matching TRBD1 (6 bases). The sequenced sample consisted of PBMCs or T cells enriched from blood (not recorded which). The CDR3: CASSPPGHHDYEQYF. CDR3 nucleotides: TGTGCCAGCAGCCCACCGGGACATCATGACTACGAGCAGTACTTC.